Reported below is one T cell receptor beta chain. The antigen is undetermined. Primers included in the PCR were 60 Vbeta and 13 Jbeta primers. Generated by immunoSEQ multiplex PCR, the TCRdb table keeps only in-frame clones and is missing some. This sample has about 110,000 clones, with roughly three quarters found just once. The entry originates in a study of cytomegalovirus exposure and HLA in healthy donors. On the study more broadly: The early release's HLA-typed donors yielded approximately 82 million unique TCRs. Findings of the study overall: There were several of the most significant clusters that appeared linked to common viral pathogens in a later analysis.

Donors in the study were healthy people who gave bone marrow. Trimming removed 1 base from V and 4 bases from J, with 13 bases in between. The length of the CDR3 is 15 residues. Germline CDR1 is LGHNA and CDR2 is YSLEER. The sequencing input was PBMCs. This clonotype originated in a woman aged 50 to 60 in good health and CMV-seropositive. This chain connects TRBV4-3 to TRBJ1-1; D unclear. The CDR3 spells CASSQARALPTEAFF. The CDR3 coding sequence is TGCGCCAGCAGCCAAGCGAGGGCCCTGCCCACTGAAGCTTTCTTT.